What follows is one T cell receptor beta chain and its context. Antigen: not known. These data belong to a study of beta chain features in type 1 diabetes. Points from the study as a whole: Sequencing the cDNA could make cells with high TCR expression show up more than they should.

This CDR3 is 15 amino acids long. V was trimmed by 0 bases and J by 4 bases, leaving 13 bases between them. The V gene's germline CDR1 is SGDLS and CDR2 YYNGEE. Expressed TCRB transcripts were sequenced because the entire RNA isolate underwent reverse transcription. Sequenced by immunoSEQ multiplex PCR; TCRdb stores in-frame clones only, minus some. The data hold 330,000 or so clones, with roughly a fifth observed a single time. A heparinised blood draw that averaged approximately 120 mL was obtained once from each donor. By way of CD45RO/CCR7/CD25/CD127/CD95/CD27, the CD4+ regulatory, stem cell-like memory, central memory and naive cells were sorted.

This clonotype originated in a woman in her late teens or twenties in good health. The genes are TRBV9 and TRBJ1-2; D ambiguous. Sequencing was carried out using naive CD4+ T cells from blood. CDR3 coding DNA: TGTGCCAGCAGCGTAGATCATATGGGGAGCTATGGCTACACCTTC. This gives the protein CASSVDHMGSYGYTF.